Listed below are T cell receptor beta chains from one sample, sequenced in a study of T cell repertoires in cytomegalovirus infection. TCRdb reprocessed the reads with MiXCR, giving one entry per CDR3 protein. This sample has around 210,000 distinct CDR3 sequences, with roughly 6.5% found just once. The specimen sequenced was PBMCs. These receptors originate from a human donor in good health (CMV status not recorded). Some clones in this sample may be carry-over from other donors' samples. Each CDR3 is given with its conserved first and last residue. Each record gives: D gene, clone size, J gene, V gene, CDR3 DNA, CDR3 protein. D genes are given only for firm matches. Clone sizes are given selectively: once, few, many, or a class where the clone is expanded.

>TRBD1|many|TRBJ2-1|TRBV28
TGTGCCAGCGAGGACCGGGACAGGGGATACAATGAGCAGTTCTTC
CASEDRDRGYNEQFF
>.|many|TRBJ1-4|TRBV20-1
TGCAGTGCTAGAGGATCAGGCAGGGGACGGGAAAAACTGTTTTTT
CSARGSGRGREKLFF
>.|many|TRBJ2-5|TRBV29-1
TGCAGTGCTTACAGTGGGGGAGAGACCCAGTACTTC
CSAYSGGETQYF
>.|few|TRBJ2-7|TRBV12-3/TRBV12-4
TGTGCCAGCAGTCCAGGGACTGAAGCCTACGAGCAGTACTTC
CASSPGTEAYEQYF
>.|many|TRBJ2-7|TRBV14
TGTGCCAGCAGCCAAGATTGGAACAGGGTGGGTGAGCAGTACTTC
CASSQDWNRVGEQYF
>.|many|TRBJ1-1|TRBV27
TGTGCCAGCAGCCTTATAGGGGGACGGCTGAACACTGAAGCTTTCTTT
CASSLIGGRLNTEAFF
>.|many|TRBJ2-7|TRBV6-2/TRBV6-3
TGTGCCAGCATGGACAGCTCCTCCTACGAGCAGTACTTC
CASMDSSSYEQYF
>.|few|TRBJ2-7|TRBV29-1
TGCAGCGTTGGTAGCCTTCTGGAGGACCAGCAGTACTTC
CSVGSLLEDQQYF
>.|many|TRBJ2-7|TRBV6-2/TRBV6-3
TGTGCCAGCAGTTACTCGAGTCTGGGTTACGAGCAGTACTTC
CASSYSSLGYEQYF
>.|many|TRBJ1-2|TRBV7-2
TGTGCCAGCAGACCATCCGGGGGGCGCTATGGCTACACCTTC
CASRPSGGRYGYTF
>.|.|TRBJ1-1|TRBV30
TGTGCCTGGAGTGTATGGACCGATGAAGCTTTCTTT
CAWSVWTDEAFF
>.|many|TRBJ2-5|TRBV28
TGTGCCAGCAGTTCCCCCGACAGAATTCTAGAGACCCAGTACTTC
CASSSPDRILETQYF
>TRBD1|many|TRBJ1-2|TRBV7-2
TGTGCCAGCAGCTTTAAACGCGGGGGACAGGGGGCGCACACCTTC
CASSFKRGGQGAHTF
>.|many|TRBJ2-7|TRBV20-1
TGCAGTGCTAGCGTCTCCCCAGGGACCTACGAGCAGTACTTC
CSASVSPGTYEQYF
>.|many|TRBJ2-2|TRBV7-8
TGTGCCAGCTCGGGCCCCTGGGGGGGGGAGCTGTTTTTT
CASSGPWGGELFF
>.|many|TRBJ1-4|TRBV7-2
TGTGCCAGCACACAGGGAACTAATGAAAAACTGTTTTTT
CASTQGTNEKLFF
>.|many|TRBJ2-1|TRBV12-3/TRBV12-4
TGTGCCAGCAGTTTAGGGTCCAGGGCCAGTGAGCAGTTCTTC
CASSLGSRASEQFF
>.|many|TRBJ2-7|TRBV28
TGTGCCAGCAGCGTGGCAGCCGAGGGCTCCTACGAGCAGTACTTC
CASSVAAEGSYEQYF
>.|many|TRBJ2-7|TRBV7-2
TGTGCCAGCAGCTTCTCCGGGACGGTGGCCTCCTACGAGCAGTACTTC
CASSFSGTVASYEQYF
>.|.|TRBJ2-1|TRBV2
TGTGCCAGCAGGCAGGGGGGTGATGAGCAGTTCTTC
CASRQGGDEQFF
>.|few|TRBJ1-2|TRBV29-1
TGCAGCGGACAGGAGAACTATGGCTACACCTTC
CSGQENYGYTF
>.|many|TRBJ2-6|TRBV6-2/TRBV6-3
TGTGCCAGCAGTTTATCGACCCTGTCTGGGGCCAACGTCCTGACTTTC
CASSLSTLSGANVLTF
>.|many|TRBJ2-1|TRBV11-1
TGTGCCAGCAGTTTACGAGCGGGTTTGGGGCAATACAATGAGCAGTTCTTC
CASSLRAGLGQYNEQFF
>.|many|TRBJ2-7|TRBV12-3/TRBV12-4
TGTGCCAGCAGCGGAGGGGGTCCCTACGAGCAGTACTTC
CASSGGGPYEQYF
>.|many|TRBJ2-5|TRBV7-2
TGTGCCAGCAGCTTCAGTGAAGAGACCCAGTACTTC
CASSFSEETQYF
>.|many|TRBJ2-1|TRBV12-5
TGTGCTAGTGGTTTGGGCCAGGGACGAGAGCAGTTCTTC
CASGLGQGREQFF
>.|.|TRBJ2-7|TRBV15
TGTGCCACCAGCAGAGAATCACCCAACTACGAGCAGTACTTC
CATSRESPNYEQYF
>TRBD1|many|TRBJ2-7|TRBV19
TGTGCCAGTAGGCCCGGACAGGGGGCCCTTTCCGAGCAGTACTTC
CASRPGQGALSEQYF
>.|many|TRBJ2-7|TRBV28
TGTGCCAGCAGAAATCCCGGGGTTCGAGAGCAGTACTTC
CASRNPGVREQYF
>.|.|TRBJ1-1|TRBV3-1
TGTGCCAGCAGCCAAGGCAGGGTGAACACTGAAGCTTTCTTT
CASSQGRVNTEAFF
>.|many|TRBJ1-2|TRBV28
TGTGCCAGCAGTTTATCCCCAGGGAATGGCTACACCTTC
CASSLSPGNGYTF
>.|many|TRBJ2-1|TRBV7-2
TGTGCCAGCAGCTCCTCGGGGAATGAGCAGTTCTTC
CASSSSGNEQFF
>TRBD1|few|TRBJ2-1|TRBV5-6
TGTGCCAGCAGCTTGTTCGGGACAGTATCCTACAATGAGCAGTTCTTC
CASSLFGTVSYNEQFF
>TRBD1|many|TRBJ1-1|TRBV2
TGTGCCAGCAGCCGGGACAGGTGGGCGAACACTGAAGCTTTCTTT
CASSRDRWANTEAFF
>TRBD1|many|TRBJ1-6|TRBV5-4
TGTGCCAGCAGCCCGGCCGGACAGGCCTATAATTCACCCCTCCACTTT
CASSPAGQAYNSPLHF
>.|.|TRBJ1-6|TRBV7-9
TGTGCCAGCAGCTCGGTGGGGGCAACCTATAATTCACCCCTCCACTTT
CASSSVGATYNSPLHF
>.|many|TRBJ2-6|TRBV5-6
TGTGCCAGCAGAATAAGGGGTCCTGGTTCCAACGTCCTGACTTTC
CASRIRGPGSNVLTF
>.|.|TRBJ2-2|TRBV28
TGTGCCAGCAGATCCGGGGGGCCCACAACCGGGGAGCTGTTTTTT
CASRSGGPTTGELFF
>TRBD1|many|TRBJ1-1|TRBV7-9
TGTGCCAGCAGCCCGGAAGGACAGGGAAACACTGAAGCTTTCTTT
CASSPEGQGNTEAFF
>.|.|TRBJ2-3|TRBV27
TGTGCCAGCACCTCCGAGACAGATACGCAGTATTTT
CASTSETDTQYF
>.|many|TRBJ1-2|TRBV4-2
TGTGCCAGCAGCCAAGAGGGAGGCGGCCTCTATGGCTACACCTTC
CASSQEGGGLYGYTF
>.|many|TRBJ2-3|TRBV6-2/TRBV6-3
TGTGCCAGCAAGAGGGGGTCACGCACAGATACGCAGTATTTT
CASKRGSRTDTQYF
>.|many|TRBJ1-1|TRBV2
TGTGCCAGCTGTTTAGGGGAGAACACTGAAGCTTTCTTT
CASCLGENTEAFF
>.|many|TRBJ2-1|TRBV5-1
TGCGCCAGCAGCTTGGGCCCAGGAGGGGAGCAGTTCTTC
CASSLGPGGEQFF
>.|many|TRBJ1-5|TRBV7-2
TGTGCCAGCAGCGGCGTAGGGAATCAGCCCCAGCATTTT
CASSGVGNQPQHF
>TRBD1|many|TRBJ1-4|TRBV5-5
TGTGCCAGCAGCCAGGACAGGGGAGAAAAACTGTTTTTT
CASSQDRGEKLFF
>.|many|TRBJ1-1|TRBV24-1
TGTGACACCTTTTTGGGGCACAACACTGAAGCTTTCTTT
CDTFLGHNTEAFF
>.|.|TRBJ2-3|TRBV7-2
TGTGCCAGCAGCTTAGCGAACAGCAATACGCAGTATTTT
CASSLANSNTQYF
>TRBD2|few|TRBJ2-5|TRBV28
TGTGCCAGCAGTCAGTCGACTAGCGGGGGTTCTGGTAGAACCCAGTACTTC
CASSQSTSGGSGRTQYF
>.|many|TRBJ1-2|TRBV7-2
TGTGCCAGCAGCTTCGGACGGGTTAACTATGGCTACACCTTC
CASSFGRVNYGYTF
>TRBD1|many|TRBJ1-1|TRBV7-2
TGTGCCAGCAGCCCCCGACAGGGGCTCAAAGCTTTCTTT
CASSPRQGLKAFF
>.|many|TRBJ2-3|TRBV11-2
TGTGCCAGCAGCTTAGGACGCGGCCGGGGCCGTAGCACAGATACGCAGTATTTT
CASSLGRGRGRSTDTQYF
>.|.|TRBJ1-2|TRBV7-9
TGTGCCAGCAGCGTGGGACCACGGACAGAACCTTATGGCTACACCTTC
CASSVGPRTEPYGYTF
>.|.|TRBJ2-2|TRBV15
TGTGCCACCAGCATTGGACAATTCAACACCGGGGAGCTGTTTTTT
CATSIGQFNTGELFF
>TRBD2|.|TRBJ2-1|TRBV28
TGTGCCAGCAGGGGAACTAGCGGGGGGTCCTCCTACAATGAGCAGTTCTTC
CASRGTSGGSSYNEQFF
>.|many|TRBJ1-4|TRBV19
TGTGCCCGAGCGCGGACCGACGCAACTAATGAAAAACTGTTTTTT
CARARTDATNEKLFF
>.|many|TRBJ2-2|TRBV7-2
TGTGCCAGCAGCTTAGGAATAGGCGGGGAGCTGTTTTTT
CASSLGIGGELFF
>.|.|TRBJ2-3|TRBV20-1
TGCAGTGCTAGAGGAAAAACAGGAGGCACAGATACGCAGTATTTT
CSARGKTGGTDTQYF
>.|few|TRBJ2-1|TRBV2
TGTGCCAGCAGTGTGTCCCTGATAAACAATGAGCAGTTCTTC
CASSVSLINNEQFF
>.|many|TRBJ2-3|TRBV6-5
TGTGCCAGCAGGGACTTCACAGATACGCAGTATTTT
CASRDFTDTQYF